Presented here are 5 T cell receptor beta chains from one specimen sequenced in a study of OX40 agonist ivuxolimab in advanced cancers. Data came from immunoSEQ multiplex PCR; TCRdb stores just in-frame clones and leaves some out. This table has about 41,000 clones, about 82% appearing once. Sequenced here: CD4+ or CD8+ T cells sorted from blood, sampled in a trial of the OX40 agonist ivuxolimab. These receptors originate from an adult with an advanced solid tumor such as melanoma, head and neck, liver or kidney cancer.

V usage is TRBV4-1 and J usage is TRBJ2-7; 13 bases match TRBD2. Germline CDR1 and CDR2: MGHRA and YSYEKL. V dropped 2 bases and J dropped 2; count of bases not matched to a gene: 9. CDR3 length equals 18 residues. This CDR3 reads CASSQRLAGGTVTYEQYF. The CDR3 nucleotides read TGCGCCAGCAGCCAAAGACTAGCGGGGGGTACCGTGACCTACGAGCAGTACTTC.

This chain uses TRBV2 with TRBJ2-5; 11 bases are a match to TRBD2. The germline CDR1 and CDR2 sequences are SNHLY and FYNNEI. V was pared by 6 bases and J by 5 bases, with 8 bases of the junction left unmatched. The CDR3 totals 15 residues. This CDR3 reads CASRITSGRRETQYF. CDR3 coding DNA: TGTGCCAGCAGAATAACTAGCGGGAGAAGGGAGACCCAGTACTTC.

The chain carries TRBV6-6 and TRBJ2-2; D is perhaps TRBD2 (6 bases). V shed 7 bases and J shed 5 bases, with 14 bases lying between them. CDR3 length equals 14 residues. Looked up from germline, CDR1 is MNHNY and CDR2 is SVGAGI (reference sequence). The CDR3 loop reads CASTGTVGTGELFF. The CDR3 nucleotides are TGTGCCAGCACCGGGACTGTCGGAACCGGGGAGCTGTTTTTT.

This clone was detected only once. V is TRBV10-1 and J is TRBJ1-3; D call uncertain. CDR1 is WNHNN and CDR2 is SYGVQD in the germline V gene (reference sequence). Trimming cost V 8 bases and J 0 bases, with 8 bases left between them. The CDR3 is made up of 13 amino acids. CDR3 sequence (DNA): TGCGCCAGCGCCGAGAGCTCTGGAAACACCATATATTTT. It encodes CASAESSGNTIYF.

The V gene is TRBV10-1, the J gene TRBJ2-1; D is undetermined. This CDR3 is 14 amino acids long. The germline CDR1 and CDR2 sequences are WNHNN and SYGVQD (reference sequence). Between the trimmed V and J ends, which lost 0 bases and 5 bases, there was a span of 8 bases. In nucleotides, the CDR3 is TGCGCCAGCAGTGAGTCTCAACTGCACAATGAGCAGTTCTTC. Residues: CASSESQLHNEQFF.